This is a list of T cell receptor beta chains from one sample in a study of PD-1 blockade in classical Hodgkin lymphoma. The data were produced by immunoSEQ multiplex PCR, yet TCRdb's version contains in-frame clones alone and is incomplete. The data contain some 14,000 clones, 86% of them singletons. The starting material was peripheral blood mononuclear cells (PBMCs), obtained at baseline. All receptors come from a human donor with classical Hodgkin lymphoma. The CDR3 runs from the conserved cysteine through the conserved F or W. D genes are given only for firm matches. Size tells how often a clone was seen (once, few, many) or the class of an expanded clone, and some rows leave it out.

clone size: once
D gene: -
V gene: TRBV19
J gene: TRBJ2-6
CDR3 DNA: TGTGCCAGTAAAGAGGGCTCTGGGGCCAACGTCCTGACTTTC
CDR3 protein: CASKEGSGANVLTF

clone size: -
D gene: -
V gene: TRBV9
J gene: TRBJ1-2
CDR3 DNA: TGTGCCAGCAGCGTAGACCCAACGGCCTCCTATGGCTACACCTTC
CDR3 protein: CASSVDPTASYGYTF

clone size: -
D gene: -
V gene: TRBV29-1
J gene: TRBJ2-1
CDR3 DNA: TGCAGCAAAGATAGAAGCTCCTACAATGAGCAGTTCTTC
CDR3 protein: CSKDRSSYNEQFF

clone size: few
D gene: -
V gene: TRBV7-2
J gene: TRBJ1-2
CDR3 DNA: TGTGCCAGCAGGTTACTGGCGGTTAGTTACCATGGCTACACCTTC
CDR3 protein: CASRLLAVSYHGYTF

clone size: -
D gene: -
V gene: TRBV9
J gene: TRBJ2-1
CDR3 DNA: TGTGCCAGCAGCTCTAGGGGGGGATCAAATGAGCAGTTCTTC
CDR3 protein: CASSSRGGSNEQFF

clone size: few
D gene: -
V gene: TRBV15
J gene: TRBJ1-1
CDR3 DNA: TGTGCCACCAGCAGAGATGGGCTCTCTGAAGCTTTCTTT
CDR3 protein: CATSRDGLSEAFF

clone size: -
D gene: -
V gene: TRBV10-2
J gene: TRBJ2-1
CDR3 DNA: TGCGCCAGCAGTGAGTCTTCTGAGCAGTTCTTC
CDR3 protein: CASSESSEQFF

clone size: -
D gene: -
V gene: TRBV11-3
J gene: TRBJ2-1
CDR3 DNA: TGTGCCAGCAGCTTAGATCGGTGGGGGGGCACGTCCTACAATGAGCAGTTCTTC
CDR3 protein: CASSLDRWGGTSYNEQFF

clone size: -
D gene: -
V gene: TRBV7-9
J gene: TRBJ1-1
CDR3 DNA: TGTGCCAGCAGCTTAGCCCCCCTGGGGACTGAAGCTTTCTTT
CDR3 protein: CASSLAPLGTEAFF

clone size: -
D gene: -
V gene: TRBV12-5
J gene: TRBJ2-1
CDR3 DNA: TGTGCTAGTGGTTTGCCTCCCAATGAGCAGTTCTTC
CDR3 protein: CASGLPPNEQFF

clone size: -
D gene: -
V gene: TRBV11-1
J gene: TRBJ1-4
CDR3 DNA: TGTGCCAGCAGCCTGGGGCTCCTGCAGGCTAATGAAAAACTGTTTTTT
CDR3 protein: CASSLGLLQANEKLFF

clone size: -
D gene: -
V gene: TRBV14
J gene: TRBJ1-2
CDR3 DNA: TGTGCCAGCAGCCAGTTTTTCTATGGCTACACCTTC
CDR3 protein: CASSQFFYGYTF

clone size: -
D gene: -
V gene: TRBV4-2
J gene: TRBJ1-4
CDR3 DNA: TGTGCCAGCAGCCAAGACCCCCCCAGTCCTGCAACTAATGAAAAACTGTTTTTT
CDR3 protein: CASSQDPPSPATNEKLFF

clone size: -
D gene: -
V gene: TRBV9
J gene: TRBJ2-3
CDR3 DNA: TGTGCCAGCAGCGTCATGTTCACAGATACGCAGTATTTT
CDR3 protein: CASSVMFTDTQYF

clone size: -
D gene: -
V gene: TRBV9
J gene: TRBJ1-4
CDR3 DNA: TGTGCCAGCAGCGTAGCGACAGCCGACAATGAAAAACTGTTTTTT
CDR3 protein: CASSVATADNEKLFF

clone size: medium-sized
D gene: TRBD1
V gene: TRBV7-9
J gene: TRBJ1-3
CDR3 DNA: TGTGCCAGCAGCTTAGAACAGGGGAGAGGAAACACCATATATTTT
CDR3 protein: CASSLEQGRGNTIYF

clone size: -
D gene: -
V gene: TRBV6-1
J gene: TRBJ1-2
CDR3 DNA: TGTGCCAGTCGGGATAGTTTCAACTATGGCTACACCTTC
CDR3 protein: CASRDSFNYGYTF

clone size: once
D gene: -
V gene: TRBV5-4
J gene: TRBJ2-2
CDR3 DNA: TGTGCCAGCAGCTTGGGCGAACGGAACACCGGGGAGCTGTTTTTT
CDR3 protein: CASSLGERNTGELFF

clone size: -
D gene: -
V gene: TRBV5-6
J gene: TRBJ2-7
CDR3 DNA: TGTGCCACCGCTATGCAGGGAGAATACGAGCAGTACTTC
CDR3 protein: CATAMQGEYEQYF

clone size: -
D gene: -
V gene: TRBV6-5
J gene: TRBJ1-1
CDR3 DNA: TGTGCCAGCAGTTACTCGAATGCGAACACTGAAGCTTTCTTT
CDR3 protein: CASSYSNANTEAFF

clone size: once
D gene: TRBD2
V gene: TRBV7-9
J gene: TRBJ2-1
CDR3 DNA: TGTGCCAGCAGCTCCAGCGGGGGTCGGATTGGGGATGAGCAGTTCTTC
CDR3 protein: CASSSSGGRIGDEQFF

clone size: -
D gene: -
V gene: TRBV28
J gene: TRBJ1-5
CDR3 DNA: TGTGCCAGCACCCCCGTGTGGGGCGCGGATAGCAATCAGCCCCAGCATTTT
CDR3 protein: CASTPVWGADSNQPQHF

clone size: -
D gene: -
V gene: TRBV29-1
J gene: TRBJ2-7
CDR3 DNA: TGCAGCGTTGTCTTGAGCGGCACCTACGAGCAGTACTTC
CDR3 protein: CSVVLSGTYEQYF

clone size: -
D gene: -
V gene: TRBV7-8
J gene: TRBJ1-6
CDR3 DNA: TGTGCCAGCACCCTTGTCGGCTCCTATAATTCACCCCTCCACTTT
CDR3 protein: CASTLVGSYNSPLHF

clone size: -
D gene: -
V gene: TRBV4-3
J gene: TRBJ2-5
CDR3 DNA: TGCGCCAGCAGCCCTACTTGGGGAGAGACCCAGTACTTC
CDR3 protein: CASSPTWGETQYF

clone size: -
D gene: -
V gene: TRBV4-1
J gene: TRBJ1-1
CDR3 DNA: TGCGCCAGCAGCCAAGAGGGGGACGCGAACACTGAAGCTTTCTTT
CDR3 protein: CASSQEGDANTEAFF

clone size: few
D gene: TRBD1
V gene: TRBV6-1
J gene: TRBJ2-4
CDR3 DNA: TGTGCCAGCAGTGTTGATCCCCCGTCCCTGGGACAGAGTCAGTACTTC
CDR3 protein: CASSVDPPSLGQSQYF

clone size: -
D gene: -
V gene: TRBV29-1
J gene: TRBJ1-5
CDR3 DNA: TGCAGCGTTAGCAGTTCGAATCAGCCCCAGCATTTT
CDR3 protein: CSVSSSNQPQHF

clone size: -
D gene: TRBD2
V gene: TRBV6-1
J gene: TRBJ2-1
CDR3 DNA: TGTGCCAGCAATGGGGAAGGAGCGGGAGGGCCAAAGCAGTTCTTC
CDR3 protein: CASNGEGAGGPKQFF

clone size: once
D gene: -
V gene: TRBV1
J gene: TRBJ2-2
CDR3 DNA: TGCACCAGCAGCCAAGATGCATCGGGGGGTAACGGGGAGCTGTTTTTT
CDR3 protein: CTSSQDASGGNGELFF

clone size: -
D gene: TRBD1
V gene: TRBV5-8
J gene: TRBJ2-7
CDR3 DNA: TGTGCCAGCAGCCCGACAGGGTTGGACTACGAGCAGTACTTC
CDR3 protein: CASSPTGLDYEQYF

clone size: -
D gene: -
V gene: TRBV4-1
J gene: TRBJ2-7
CDR3 DNA: TGCGCCAGCAGCCAAGGGGGGTACAGGACCGTGGGTTACGACGAGCAGTACTTC
CDR3 protein: CASSQGGYRTVGYDEQYF

clone size: once
D gene: TRBD1
V gene: TRBV18
J gene: TRBJ2-1
CDR3 DNA: TGTGCCAGCTCACGACAGGGCACCTACAATGAGCAGTTCTTC
CDR3 protein: CASSRQGTYNEQFF

clone size: -
D gene: -
V gene: TRBV7-9
J gene: TRBJ1-1
CDR3 DNA: TGTGCCAGCAGCTTAGATCCGGGGGCGACTGAAGCTTTCTTT
CDR3 protein: CASSLDPGATEAFF

clone size: -
D gene: -
V gene: TRBV7-9
J gene: TRBJ2-1
CDR3 DNA: TGTGCCAGCAGCTTAGTCTCACATGAGCAGTTCTTC
CDR3 protein: CASSLVSHEQFF

clone size: -
D gene: TRBD2
V gene: TRBV5-1
J gene: TRBJ2-5
CDR3 DNA: TGCGCCAGCAGCCTAGGGGTAGCGGGAGCAAAACAAGAGACCCAGTACTTC
CDR3 protein: CASSLGVAGAKQETQYF

clone size: -
D gene: -
V gene: TRBV6-5
J gene: TRBJ1-2
CDR3 DNA: TGTGCCAGCAGTTACTCCGGGGGAGGGGATGGCTACACCTTC
CDR3 protein: CASSYSGGGDGYTF

clone size: -
D gene: -
V gene: TRBV20-1
J gene: TRBJ2-1
CDR3 DNA: TGCAGTGCTGACAAGTGGGATGAGCAGTTCTTC
CDR3 protein: CSADKWDEQFF

clone size: -
D gene: TRBD1
V gene: TRBV28
J gene: TRBJ1-5
CDR3 DNA: TGTGCCAGCACCCTGGACAGGGCAATTCAGCCCCAGCATTTT
CDR3 protein: CASTLDRAIQPQHF

clone size: -
D gene: -
V gene: TRBV6-6
J gene: TRBJ2-1
CDR3 DNA: TGTGCCAGCAGTTACAATTATGAGCAGTTCTTC
CDR3 protein: CASSYNYEQFF

clone size: -
D gene: -
V gene: TRBV5-8
J gene: TRBJ1-1
CDR3 DNA: TGTGCCAGCAGCTTGGGGCAGGATACTGAAGCTTTCTTT
CDR3 protein: CASSLGQDTEAFF

clone size: -
D gene: -
V gene: TRBV20-1
J gene: TRBJ2-5
CDR3 DNA: TGCAGTGCTAGAGTTATAGAGACCCAGTACTTC
CDR3 protein: CSARVIETQYF

clone size: -
D gene: -
V gene: TRBV27
J gene: TRBJ1-1
CDR3 DNA: TGTGCCAGCAGGACCTCTGGGGCGGGGAACACTGAAGCTTTCTTT
CDR3 protein: CASRTSGAGNTEAFF

clone size: -
D gene: -
V gene: TRBV7-2
J gene: TRBJ2-7
CDR3 DNA: TGTGCCAGCAGCTTAGGACAAGCTTTAGACAAGCAGTACTTC
CDR3 protein: CASSLGQALDKQYF

clone size: -
D gene: -
V gene: TRBV30
J gene: TRBJ1-3
CDR3 DNA: TGTGCCTGTGGGAAGGCCTCTGGAAACACCATATATTTT
CDR3 protein: CACGKASGNTIYF

clone size: -
D gene: TRBD1
V gene: TRBV7-2
J gene: TRBJ1-1
CDR3 DNA: TGTGCCAGCAGCTTAAAAGGACAGGGGGGGACTGAAGCTTTCTTT
CDR3 protein: CASSLKGQGGTEAFF

clone size: few
D gene: -
V gene: TRBV27
J gene: TRBJ1-3
CDR3 DNA: TGTGCCAGCAGTTTGGCAGTCCCAGGAAACACCATATATTTT
CDR3 protein: CASSLAVPGNTIYF

clone size: -
D gene: TRBD2
V gene: TRBV5-4
J gene: TRBJ2-1
CDR3 DNA: TGTGCCAGCAGCTTGGCCCGACTAGCCTCCTACAATGAGCAGTTCTTC
CDR3 protein: CASSLARLASYNEQFF

clone size: -
D gene: TRBD1
V gene: TRBV5-5
J gene: TRBJ1-5
CDR3 DNA: TGTGCCAGCAGCTTGAATCCGACAGGGCCCTATCAGCCCCAGCATTTT
CDR3 protein: CASSLNPTGPYQPQHF

clone size: once
D gene: -
V gene: TRBV6-5
J gene: TRBJ1-1
CDR3 DNA: TGTGCCAGCACTGGACAGTTGAACACTGAAGCTTTCTTT
CDR3 protein: CASTGQLNTEAFF

clone size: -
D gene: TRBD1
V gene: TRBV6-5
J gene: TRBJ2-7
CDR3 DNA: TGTGCCAGCAGTGACAGGGGGCCCTACGAGCAGTACTTC
CDR3 protein: CASSDRGPYEQYF